A selection of T cell receptor beta chains follows, all from one sample in a study of graft-versus-host responses after intestinal transplantation. Their antigen targets remain unknown. Measured with immunoSEQ multiplex PCR; TCRdb has only the in-frame clones, and not every one. Of approximately 90,000 clones listed, just over 90% are singletons. The source was unstimulated CD8+ T cells sorted from spleen or lymph node cells, collected before intestinal transplant. The source is a human donor who received an intestinal transplant. CDR3s include the opening cysteine and the closing phenylalanine or tryptophan. The D gene is left open where the match is weak. Expanded clones are given a class, and other clones once, few, many or no size at all.

TRBV7-9	.	TRBJ2-1	.	CASSLGQGYEQFF	TGTGCCAGCAGCTTAGGGCAGGGCTATGAGCAGTTCTTC
TRBV19	TRBD2	TRBJ2-5	.	CAAGTGGAETQYF	TGTGCCGCCGGGACGGGGGGGGCGGAGACCCAGTACTTC
TRBV7-2	TRBD2	TRBJ2-7	.	CASSLASGGTYEQYF	TGTGCCAGCAGCTTGGCTTCGGGGGGAACCTACGAGCAGTACTTC
TRBV4-3	TRBD1	TRBJ2-4	.	CASSQSTGTDIQYF	TGCGCCAGCAGCCAGTCAACCGGGACAGACATTCAGTACTTC
TRBV14	TRBD1	TRBJ2-7	.	CASSHRDRYYEQYF	TGTGCCAGCAGCCACCGGGACAGGTATTACGAGCAGTACTTC
TRBV27	TRBD1	TRBJ1-1	.	CASSLAGGFTEAFF	TGTGCCAGCAGTTTGGCAGGGGGTTTCACTGAAGCTTTCTTT
TRBV11-2	TRBD1	TRBJ2-7	.	CASSLASNRGMDYEQYF	TGTGCCAGCAGCTTAGCCTCAAACAGGGGGATGGACTACGAGCAGTACTTC
TRBV30	TRBD1	TRBJ1-2	.	CALTGGPGGYTF	TGTGCCTTGACAGGGGGTCCCGGGGGCTACACCTTC
TRBV5-6	.	TRBJ1-5	few	CASSLAGQPQHF	TGTGCCAGCAGCTTGGCCGGTCAGCCCCAGCATTTT
TRBV11-2	.	TRBJ2-3	.	CASSLLGQSGGTDTQYF	TGTGCCAGCAGCTTATTAGGTCAGTCGGGGGGCACAGATACGCAGTATTTT
TRBV30	.	TRBJ1-1	few	CAWSPQGTEAFF	TGTGCCTGGAGTCCACAGGGCACTGAAGCTTTCTTT
TRBV5-5	.	TRBJ2-7	.	CASSLAIRWAGPPNEQYF	TGTGCCAGCAGCTTGGCCATACGGTGGGCGGGGCCGCCCAACGAGCAGTACTTC
TRBV7-2	TRBD2	TRBJ2-5	once	CASSLGLAAGETQYF	TGTGCCAGCAGCTTAGGACTAGCAGCGGGGGAGACCCAGTACTTC
TRBV11-2	.	TRBJ1-2	once	CASSLGPGNSFPYGYTF	TGTGCCAGCAGCTTAGGACCCGGGAACTCGTTCCCCTATGGCTACACCTTC
TRBV6-6	TRBD2	TRBJ2-1	.	CASSYFSSGDYNEQFF	TGTGCCAGCAGTTACTTCTCTAGCGGGGACTACAATGAGCAGTTCTTC
TRBV15	TRBD1	TRBJ1-2	.	CATSRDRGNGYTF	TGTGCCACCAGCAGGGACAGGGGAAATGGCTACACCTTC
TRBV25-1	.	TRBJ2-2	.	CASSEAGFAGELFF	TGTGCCAGCAGTGAAGCGGGGTTCGCCGGGGAGCTGTTTTTT
TRBV7-9	TRBD1	TRBJ2-2	.	CASSLVRQGAGELFF	TGTGCCAGCAGCTTAGTCCGACAGGGGGCCGGGGAGCTGTTTTTT
TRBV27	.	TRBJ2-7	.	CASSFLGQSYEQYF	TGTGCCAGCAGTTTTCTTGGACAGAGCTACGAGCAGTACTTC
TRBV5-5	TRBD2	TRBJ2-1	few	CASRLGTSGSNEQFF	TGTGCCAGCAGACTCGGGACTAGCGGCAGTAATGAGCAGTTCTTC
TRBV20-1	.	TRBJ2-7	.	CRPFGSYEQYF	TGCAGACCTTTCGGGAGCTACGAGCAGTACTTC
TRBV4-3	.	TRBJ1-6	.	CASSQDSDSPLHF	TGCGCCAGCAGCCAAGACAGTGATTCACCCCTCCACTTT
TRBV9	.	TRBJ2-7	.	CASSVGGGGAYEQYF	TGTGCCAGCAGCGTAGGAGGAGGGGGGGCCTACGAGCAGTACTTC
TRBV14	.	TRBJ2-1	.	CASGPLQGSYNEQFF	TGTGCCAGCGGGCCGCTGCAGGGCTCCTACAATGAGCAGTTCTTC
TRBV18	.	TRBJ2-7	.	CASSPPGHLYEQYF	TGCGCCAGCTCACCACCGGGACACCTCTACGAGCAGTACTTC
TRBV27	.	TRBJ1-1	.	CASTQGRNTEAFF	TGTGCCAGCACCCAAGGGAGGAACACTGAAGCTTTCTTT
TRBV7-6	.	TRBJ1-1	.	CASSLVDSLNTEAFF	TGTGCCAGTAGCTTAGTGGACAGTCTGAACACTGAAGCTTTCTTT
TRBV4-3	.	TRBJ2-1	.	CASSQEGGNEQFF	TGCGCCAGCAGCCAAGAGGGAGGAAATGAGCAGTTCTTC
TRBV7-8	.	TRBJ1-1	once	CASSLAAGEPEAFF	TGTGCCAGCAGCTTAGCGGCGGGGGAGCCTGAAGCTTTCTTT
TRBV5-6	TRBD1	TRBJ2-2	.	CASSRDRGDGELFF	TGTGCCAGCAGTCGGGACAGGGGCGACGGGGAGCTGTTTTTT
TRBV4-3	TRBD1	TRBJ1-1	.	CASSQDRATTEAFF	TGCGCCAGCAGCCAGGACAGGGCGACCACTGAAGCTTTCTTT
TRBV7-9	.	TRBJ2-3	.	CASSLAPPGGDTQYF	TGTGCCAGCAGCTTGGCCCCCCCCGGGGGAGATACGCAGTATTTT
TRBV6-5	.	TRBJ1-5	once	CASSWGGPQHF	TGTGCCAGCAGTTGGGGGGGGCCCCAGCATTTT
TRBV30	TRBD1	TRBJ1-5	.	CAWSETGVEQPQHF	TGTGCCTGGAGTGAGACAGGGGTTGAACAGCCCCAGCATTTT
TRBV27	.	TRBJ1-6	.	CASRTGMTPLHF	TGTGCCAGCAGAACAGGGATGACACCCCTCCACTTT
TRBV27	.	TRBJ2-7	.	CASSAYREQYF	TGTGCCAGCAGTGCATACAGGGAGCAGTACTTC
TRBV4-3	.	TRBJ2-2	once	CASSQDRGTGELFF	TGCGCCAGCAGCCAAGATCGCGGCACCGGGGAGCTGTTTTTT
TRBV11-3	.	TRBJ2-1	.	CASSLDSREQFF	TGTGCCAGCAGCTTAGATTCGAGGGAGCAGTTCTTC
TRBV27	.	TRBJ1-4	.	CASSLSGQGGEKLFF	TGTGCCAGCAGTTTATCGGGGCAGGGAGGAGAAAAACTGTTTTTT
TRBV4-3	TRBD2	TRBJ2-2	.	CASSQDRGDTGELFF	TGCGCCAGCAGCCAAGATCGGGGGGACACCGGGGAGCTGTTTTTT
TRBV6-1	.	TRBJ2-1	.	CASSPTVYNEQFF	TGTGCCAGCAGTCCGACAGTCTACAATGAGCAGTTCTTC
TRBV4-3	TRBD1	TRBJ1-2	.	CASSQKDRDSYGYTF	TGCGCCAGCAGCCAAAAGGACAGGGACAGCTATGGCTACACCTTC
TRBV9	TRBD2	TRBJ2-7	.	CASSASGGSSYEQYF	TGTGCCAGCAGCGCTAGCGGGGGCTCATCCTACGAGCAGTACTTC
TRBV9	TRBD1	TRBJ1-2	.	CASSYRDRESGYTF	TGTGCCAGCAGCTATAGGGACAGGGAGAGTGGCTACACCTTC
TRBV19	TRBD2	TRBJ2-1	.	CASSTLAGGNYNEQFF	TGTGCCAGTAGTACGCTAGCGGGGGGCAACTACAATGAGCAGTTCTTC
TRBV29-1	.	TRBJ2-1	.	CSVEGPSAYNEQFF	TGCAGCGTTGAAGGGCCCTCTGCTTACAATGAGCAGTTCTTC
TRBV6-1	.	TRBJ1-2	.	CASSEEGLSYGYTF	TGTGCCAGCAGTGAAGAGGGACTATCGTATGGCTACACCTTC
TRBV7-9	.	TRBJ1-1	once	CASSQKGGTDTEAFF	TGTGCCAGCAGCCAAAAAGGCGGGACGGACACTGAAGCTTTCTTT
TRBV4-3	TRBD1	TRBJ2-3	.	CASSQTRQGPTDTQYF	TGCGCCAGCAGCCAGACCCGACAGGGTCCGACAGATACGCAGTATTTT
TRBV9	.	TRBJ2-3	.	CASSVESGGTDTQYF	TGTGCCAGCAGCGTAGAAAGCGGAGGCACAGATACGCAGTATTTT
TRBV19	TRBD2	TRBJ2-1	.	CASRGTMFEQFF	TGTGCCAGTAGGGGGACTATGTTTGAGCAGTTCTTC
TRBV13	.	TRBJ2-7	.	CASSLRSELEQYF	TGTGCCAGCAGCTTACGAAGTGAACTCGAGCAGTACTTC